This TCR beta chain was captured in a study of OX40 agonist ivuxolimab in advanced cancers. Germline V gives CDR1 SGDLS, CDR2 YYNGEE. The CDR3 covers 14 residues. Trimming took 4 bases from V and 3 from J, leaving 13 bases between them. Study results and caveats: Mean expanded clone counts were higher in CD8+ than CD4+ T cells. Partial responders at 0.1-3.0 mg/kg showed near-lowest clonal expansion.

Here immunoSEQ multiplex PCR was the method, and the copy in TCRdb shows in-frame clones only, minus some. The data show roughly 90,000 clones, with around 90% seen just once and roughly 9.4% held by the top ten. Remarks on this clone: Its antigen is as yet unknown.

Collection of blood occurred at baseline, at cycle 4 day 1, and at cycle 7 day 1. The sequence was obtained from an adult with an advanced solid tumor such as melanoma, head and neck, liver or kidney cancer. The sample in question was CD4+ or CD8+ T cells sorted from blood, obtained in a trial of the OX40 agonist ivuxolimab. The chain carries TRBV9 and TRBJ1-1, with D tentatively TRBD1 (5 bases). CDR3 DNA: TGTGCCAGCAGCCCTGATGGAGGGGACACTGAAGCTTTCTTT. This encodes CASSPDGGDTEAFF.